This is a list of T cell receptor beta chains from one sample in a study of glioma-infiltrating T cells. MiXCR, run by TCRdb on the multiplex PCR reads, gives a single entry per CDR3 protein. This table has a few hundred thousand distinct CDR3 sequences, around 38% appearing once. The specimen sequenced was glioma tissue, nonneoplastic brain tissue, or PBMCs (not recorded which). Receptors originate from a human donor with low-grade glioma or glioblastoma, undergoing nonglioma brain surgery, or in good health (not recorded which). CDR3s leave out the opening cysteine and the closing phenylalanine or tryptophan. Fields, in order: J gene, V gene, clone size, CDR3 protein. Rows give clone size only sometimes, using once, few, many, or a class for an expanded clone.

TRBJ2-7,TRBV15,few,ATSRLAGRSYEQY
TRBJ2-7,TRBV27,.,ASSFLGEGSKQY
TRBJ2-2,TRBV4-2,.,ASSQLNTGELF
TRBJ2-2,TRBV11-2,.,ASSLDRVGTGELF
TRBJ2-7,TRBV7-2,.,ASSLASGGSYEQY
TRBJ2-7,TRBV3-1,.,ASSQAGDRSYKQY
TRBJ2-7,TRBV20-1,few,SARVRGWDGEQY
TRBJ1-4,TRBV28,.,ASSLKDSNEKLF
TRBJ2-1,TRBV4-2,many,ASSPGGTGKLGEQF
TRBJ2-7,TRBV12-3/TRBV12-4,few,ASSYGQGGYEQY
TRBJ2-3,TRBV7-6,.,ASSFYGQISTDTQY
TRBJ2-7,TRBV15,many,ATSRVGSSYEQY
TRBJ2-7,TRBV6-9,.,ASSYTGRPYEQY
TRBJ2-4,TRBV6-1,.,ASIAIPVPTRNIQY
TRBJ2-3,TRBV4-3,many,ASSQALGYTQY
TRBJ2-7,TRBV3-1,.,ASSQDQGLAGYEQY
TRBJ2-1,TRBV7-8,.,ASSLASGGRAYNEQF
TRBJ2-1,TRBV7-9,.,ASSLGTSLGEQF
TRBJ2-1,TRBV24-1,.,ATSDSPDSYNEQF
TRBJ2-5,TRBV7-9,.,ASSPGLAGRETQY
TRBJ2-5,TRBV27,.,ASSPFKPLGYGQETQY
TRBJ1-2,TRBV6-1,.,AISESGASYT
TRBJ2-6,TRBV7-2,few,ASSLDRGRVLT
TRBJ1-5,TRBV27,many,ASSLLGGIQPQH
TRBJ2-5,TRBV7-2,many,ASSSPGAETQY
TRBJ2-1,TRBV6-2/TRBV6-3,few,ASKRDPSINEQF
TRBJ1-2,TRBV19,.,ANSIQSGNFNGYT
TRBJ2-1,TRBV27,.,ASSDRGGYNEQF
TRBJ2-5,TRBV27,many,ASSSSGETQY
TRBJ1-1,TRBV6-1,many,ASRVGLIMNTEAF
TRBJ1-1,TRBV6-2/TRBV6-3,many,ASTRTGFTEAF
TRBJ2-2,TRBV6-5,few,ASSPRRELF
TRBJ2-7,TRBV20-1,few,SAEGDPGRDLSYEQY
TRBJ2-5,TRBV6-1,many,ASSEIPGETQY
TRBJ1-5,TRBV27,.,ASSLFCTGSQPQH
TRBJ1-5,TRBV24-1,.,ATSEALNQPQH
TRBJ2-1,TRBV2,.,ASSVIPDRPNEQF
TRBJ1-1,TRBV28,many,ASSLTGTLIAAF
TRBJ2-7,TRBV4-3,many,ASSQVGDRGYEQY
TRBJ2-1,TRBV7-2,many,ASSLGGSGRQNEQF
TRBJ1-4,TRBV7-6,.,ASSKGTGREKLF
TRBJ2-4,TRBV19,.,ASSPGTSGRLSQAKNIQY
TRBJ2-1,TRBV27,many,ASSLLGFDHTNEQF
TRBJ2-5,TRBV6-1,.,ASSSRQWAFATQY